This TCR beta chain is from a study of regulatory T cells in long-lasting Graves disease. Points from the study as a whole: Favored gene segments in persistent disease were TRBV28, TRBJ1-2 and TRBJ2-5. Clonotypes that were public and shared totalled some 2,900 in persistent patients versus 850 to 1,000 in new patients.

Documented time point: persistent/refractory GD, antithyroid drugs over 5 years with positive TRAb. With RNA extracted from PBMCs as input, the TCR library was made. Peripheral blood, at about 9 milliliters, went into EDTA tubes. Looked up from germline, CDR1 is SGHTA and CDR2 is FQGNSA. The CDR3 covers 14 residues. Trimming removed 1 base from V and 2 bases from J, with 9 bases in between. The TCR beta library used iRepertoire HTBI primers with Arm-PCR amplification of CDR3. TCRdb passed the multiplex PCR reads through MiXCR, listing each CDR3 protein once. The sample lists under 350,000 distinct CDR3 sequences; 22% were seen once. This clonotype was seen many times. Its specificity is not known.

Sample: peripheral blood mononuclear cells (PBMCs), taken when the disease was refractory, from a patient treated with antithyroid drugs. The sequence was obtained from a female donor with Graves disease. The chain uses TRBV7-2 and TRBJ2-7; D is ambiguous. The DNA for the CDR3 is TGTGCCAGCAGCTTAGATGTCGGACCCTACGAGCAGTACTTC. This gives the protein CASSLDVGPYEQYF.